This is a list of T cell receptor beta chains from one sample in a study of beta chain features in type 1 diabetes. Sequencing was performed with immunoSEQ multiplex PCR; in TCRdb, only in-frame clones are kept and a portion is missing. In the table there are about 360,000 clones, over 10% of which are singletons. Input material: naive CD4+ T cells from blood. Receptors were obtained from a young woman with type 1 diabetes. CDR3s include the opening cysteine and the closing phenylalanine or tryptophan. D genes are given only for firm matches. Clone size, where shown, is once, few, many, or a class for clones that have expanded.

CDR3 length	clone size	V gene	D gene	J gene	CDR3 protein	CDR3 DNA
14	.	TRBV5-6	TRBD1	TRBJ1-2	CAAYQLGTGSGYTF	TGTGCCGCCTACCAGCTGGGGACAGGGAGTGGCTACACCTTC
14	few	TRBV28	TRBD1	TRBJ1-2	CASRNQGAGYGYTF	TGTGCCAGCAGAAACCAGGGGGCCGGGTATGGCTACACCTTC
17	few	TRBV7-2	TRBD2	TRBJ2-1	CASSLRRGAFSYNEQFF	TGTGCCAGCAGCTTACGGCGGGGGGCCTTCTCCTACAATGAGCAGTTCTTC
15	.	TRBV18	TRBD2	TRBJ2-3	CASSPLAGGTDTQYF	TGTGCCAGCTCACCCCTAGCGGGAGGCACAGATACGCAGTATTTT
16	few	TRBV21-1	.	TRBJ2-5	CASSKDKRRYQETQYF	TGTGCCAGCAGCAAAGACAAGCGGAGGTACCAAGAGACCCAGTACTTC
19	few	TRBV9	TRBD2	TRBJ2-1	CASSGHISGPPYSYNEQFF	TGTGCCAGCAGCGGCCACATTAGCGGGCCCCCTTACTCCTACAATGAGCAGTTCTTC
14	.	TRBV19	TRBD1	TRBJ1-2	CASSETGVGYGYTF	TGTGCCAGTTCCGAGACAGGGGTCGGCTATGGCTACACCTTC
16	few	TRBV29-1	TRBD2	TRBJ2-5	CSGRAGTSGFKETQYF	TGCAGCGGGCGAGCCGGGACTAGCGGATTCAAAGAGACCCAGTACTTC
19	.	TRBV1	.	TRBJ2-7	CTSSQTPHPKRGGSYEQYF	TGCACCAGCAGCCAAACACCACACCCAAAGCGGGGGGGGTCCTACGAGCAGTACTTC
14	.	TRBV5-1	.	TRBJ2-3	CASTRSEVTDTQYF	TGCGCCAGCACGAGGTCGGAGGTGACAGATACGCAGTATTTT
14	few	TRBV4-3	.	TRBJ1-1	CASSRIRGNTEAFF	TGCGCCAGCAGCCGGATACGGGGGAACACTGAAGCTTTCTTT
14	.	TRBV5-4	.	TRBJ1-2	CASSLGGLGYGYTF	TGTGCCAGCAGCTTAGGGGGATTGGGCTATGGCTACACCTTC
16	.	TRBV7-9	TRBD2	TRBJ2-7	CASSLGSLLAGLEQYF	TGTGCCAGCAGCTTAGGTTCTCTACTAGCGGGACTCGAGCAGTACTTC
15	few	TRBV25-1	TRBD1	TRBJ1-1	CASSGTGVPNTEAFF	TGTGCCAGCAGTGGCACAGGGGTCCCTAACACTGAAGCTTTCTTT
15	.	TRBV15	.	TRBJ1-4	CATSREQLANEKLFF	TGTGCCACCAGCAGAGAACAGTTGGCTAATGAAAAACTGTTTTTT
14	few	TRBV6-5	.	TRBJ2-3	CASSYSARTDTQYF	TGTGCCAGCAGTTACTCTGCGCGCACAGATACGCAGTATTTT
14	few	TRBV2	.	TRBJ1-5	CASKGTRGNQPQHF	TGTGCCAGCAAGGGAACGAGGGGGAATCAGCCCCAGCATTTT
13	few	TRBV25-1	.	TRBJ2-1	CASSEWAGHEQFF	TGTGCCAGCAGTGAATGGGCGGGCCATGAGCAGTTCTTC
11	few	TRBV20-1	.	TRBJ2-7	CSAKGVYEQYF	TGCAGTGCCAAGGGAGTCTACGAGCAGTACTTC
15	.	TRBV7-3	.	TRBJ1-1	CASSGSPTPNTEAFF	TGTGCCAGCAGCGGTAGCCCCACTCCGAACACTGAAGCTTTCTTT
13	few	TRBV25-1	TRBD1	TRBJ2-5	CASSVQGGETQYF	TGTGCCAGCAGTGTACAGGGGGGAGAGACCCAGTACTTC
15	.	TRBV7-2	.	TRBJ2-6	CASSPRSSGANVLTF	TGTGCCAGCAGCCCCCGCAGCTCTGGGGCCAACGTCCTGACTTTC
13	few	TRBV5-4	.	TRBJ1-4	CASSLVGEEKLFF	TGTGCCAGCAGCTTGGTTGGGGAGGAAAAACTGTTTTTT
14	.	TRBV4-3	.	TRBJ2-7	CASSQEAWAWEQYF	TGCGCCAGCAGCCAAGAGGCCTGGGCTTGGGAGCAGTACTTC
16	few	TRBV28	TRBD2	TRBJ2-7	CASRRLNSFPGGEQYF	TGTGCCAGCAGGCGTCTCAACAGCTTTCCCGGGGGGGAGCAGTACTTC
14	.	TRBV19	TRBD1	TRBJ1-5	CASNPQGGNQPQHF	TGTGCCAGCAACCCACAGGGGGGCAATCAGCCCCAGCATTTT
15	.	TRBV10-3	TRBD2	TRBJ2-3	CAIRIAGLTTDTQYF	TGTGCCATCAGGATAGCGGGACTAACCACAGATACGCAGTATTTT
15	few	TRBV10-3	TRBD1	TRBJ1-1	CAISESRWDRKEAFF	TGTGCCATCAGTGAGTCTCGGTGGGACAGGAAAGAAGCTTTCTTT
14	.	TRBV30	.	TRBJ2-7	CAWSVQGSSYEQYF	TGTGCCTGGAGTGTACAGGGATCTTCCTACGAGCAGTACTTC
17	.	TRBV4-3	.	TRBJ2-3	CASSQSPAQGITDTQYF	TGCGCCAGCAGCCAAAGCCCGGCACAGGGAATCACAGATACGCAGTATTTT
12	.	TRBV28	.	TRBJ2-7	CASSLGGYEQYF	TGTGCCAGCAGCCTAGGGGGCTACGAGCAGTACTTC
13	few	TRBV27	.	TRBJ2-7	CASAGLAMHEQYF	TGTGCCAGCGCCGGCCTAGCGATGCACGAGCAGTACTTC
15	.	TRBV6-5	.	TRBJ2-7	CASSLTPRADYEQYF	TGTGCCAGCAGTTTGACCCCGAGGGCAGACTACGAGCAGTACTTC